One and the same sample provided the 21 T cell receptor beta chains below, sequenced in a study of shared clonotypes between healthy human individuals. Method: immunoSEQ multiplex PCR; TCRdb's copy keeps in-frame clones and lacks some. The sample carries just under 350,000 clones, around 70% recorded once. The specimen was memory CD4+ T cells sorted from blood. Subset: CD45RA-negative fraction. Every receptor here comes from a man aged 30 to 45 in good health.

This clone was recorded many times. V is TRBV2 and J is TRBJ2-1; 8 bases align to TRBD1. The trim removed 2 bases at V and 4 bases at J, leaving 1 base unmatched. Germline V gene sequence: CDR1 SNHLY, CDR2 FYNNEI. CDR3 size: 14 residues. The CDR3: CASSERTGYNEQFF. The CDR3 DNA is TGTGCCAGCAGTGAAAGGACAGGGTACAATGAGCAGTTCTTC.

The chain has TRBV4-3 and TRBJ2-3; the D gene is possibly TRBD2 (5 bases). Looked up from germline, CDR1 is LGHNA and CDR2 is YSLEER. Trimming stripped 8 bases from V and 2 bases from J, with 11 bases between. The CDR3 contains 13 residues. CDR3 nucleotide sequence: TGCGCCAGCGGAGAGCGGTACACAGATACGCAGTATTTT. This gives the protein CASGERYTDTQYF.

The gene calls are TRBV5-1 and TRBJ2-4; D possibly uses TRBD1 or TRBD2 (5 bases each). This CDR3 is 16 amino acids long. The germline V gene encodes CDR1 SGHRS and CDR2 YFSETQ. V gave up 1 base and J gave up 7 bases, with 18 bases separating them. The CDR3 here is CASSLLAPGASNIQYF. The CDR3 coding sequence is TGCGCCAGCAGCTTGCTTGCACCCGGGGCGTCGAACATTCAGTACTTC.

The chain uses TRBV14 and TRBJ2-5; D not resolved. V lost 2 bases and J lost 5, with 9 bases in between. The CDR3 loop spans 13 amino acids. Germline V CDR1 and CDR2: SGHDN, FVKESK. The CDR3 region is CASSQRVSETQYF. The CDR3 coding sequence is TGTGCCAGCAGCCAAAGGGTATCTGAGACCCAGTACTTC.

CDR3 nucleotides: TGTGCCAGCAGCTTGAGCTCCCTGACCCAGTACTTC. Its translation is CASSLSSLTQYF. The chain has TRBV5-6 and TRBJ2-5; D remains ambiguous. The CDR3 has 12 residues. Trimming removed 1 base from V and 7 bases from J, with 8 bases in between. The V gene's germline CDR1 is SGHDT and CDR2 YYEEEE.

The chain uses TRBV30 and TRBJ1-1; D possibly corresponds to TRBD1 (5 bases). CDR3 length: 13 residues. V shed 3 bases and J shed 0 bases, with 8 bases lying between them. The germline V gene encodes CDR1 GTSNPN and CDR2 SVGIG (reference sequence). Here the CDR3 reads CAWRQGLNTEAFF. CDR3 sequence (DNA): TGTGCCTGGAGGCAGGGATTGAACACTGAAGCTTTCTTT.

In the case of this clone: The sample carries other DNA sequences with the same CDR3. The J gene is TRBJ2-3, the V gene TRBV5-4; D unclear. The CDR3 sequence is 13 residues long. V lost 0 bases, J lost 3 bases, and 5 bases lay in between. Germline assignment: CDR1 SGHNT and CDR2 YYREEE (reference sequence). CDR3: CASSLDRTDTQYF. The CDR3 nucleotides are TGTGCCAGCAGCTTGGACCGAACAGATACGCAGTATTTT.

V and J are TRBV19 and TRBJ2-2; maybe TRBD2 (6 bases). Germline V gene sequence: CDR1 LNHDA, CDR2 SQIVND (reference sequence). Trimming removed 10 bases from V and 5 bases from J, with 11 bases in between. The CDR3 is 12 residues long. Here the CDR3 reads CATGTLTGELFF. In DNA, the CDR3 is TGTGCCACCGGGACTCTAACCGGGGAGCTGTTTTTT.

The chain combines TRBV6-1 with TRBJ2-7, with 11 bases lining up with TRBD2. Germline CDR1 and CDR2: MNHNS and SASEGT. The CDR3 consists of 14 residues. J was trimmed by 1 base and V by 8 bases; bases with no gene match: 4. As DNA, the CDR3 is TGTGCCAGCGGAACTAGCGGGAGTTCCTACGAGCAGTACTTC. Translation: CASGTSGSSYEQYF.

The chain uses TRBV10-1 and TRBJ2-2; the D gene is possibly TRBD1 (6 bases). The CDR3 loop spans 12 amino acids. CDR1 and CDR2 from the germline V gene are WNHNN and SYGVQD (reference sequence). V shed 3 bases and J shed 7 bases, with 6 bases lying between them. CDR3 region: CASSDRGGELFF. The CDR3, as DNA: TGCGCCAGCAGTGACAGGGGCGGGGAGCTGTTTTTT.

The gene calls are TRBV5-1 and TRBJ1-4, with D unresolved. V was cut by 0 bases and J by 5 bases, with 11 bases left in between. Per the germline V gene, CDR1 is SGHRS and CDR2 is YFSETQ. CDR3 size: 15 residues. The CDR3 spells CASSLANLGNEKLFF. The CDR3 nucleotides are TGCGCCAGCAGCTTGGCGAACCTTGGCAATGAAAAACTGTTTTTT.

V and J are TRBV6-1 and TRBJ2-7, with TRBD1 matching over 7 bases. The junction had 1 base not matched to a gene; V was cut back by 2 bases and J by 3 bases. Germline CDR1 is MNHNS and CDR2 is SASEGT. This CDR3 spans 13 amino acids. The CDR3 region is CASSETGDYEQYF. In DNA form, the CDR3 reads TGTGCCAGCAGTGAAACAGGGGACTACGAGCAGTACTTC.

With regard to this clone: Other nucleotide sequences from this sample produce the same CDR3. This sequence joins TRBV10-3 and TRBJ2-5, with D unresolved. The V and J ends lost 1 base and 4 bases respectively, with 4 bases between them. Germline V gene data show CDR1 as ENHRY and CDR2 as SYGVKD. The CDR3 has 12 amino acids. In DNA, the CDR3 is TGTGCCATCAGTGAGTTAGCAGAGACCCAGTACTTC. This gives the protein CAISELAETQYF.

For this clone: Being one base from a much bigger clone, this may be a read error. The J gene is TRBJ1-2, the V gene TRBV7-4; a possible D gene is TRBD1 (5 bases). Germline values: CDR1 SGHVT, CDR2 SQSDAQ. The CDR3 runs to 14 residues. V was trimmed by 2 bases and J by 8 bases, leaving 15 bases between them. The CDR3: CASSLSRGSGGYTF. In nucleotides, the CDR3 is TGTGCCAGCAGCTTAAGTCGGGGATCAGGGGGCTACACCTTC.

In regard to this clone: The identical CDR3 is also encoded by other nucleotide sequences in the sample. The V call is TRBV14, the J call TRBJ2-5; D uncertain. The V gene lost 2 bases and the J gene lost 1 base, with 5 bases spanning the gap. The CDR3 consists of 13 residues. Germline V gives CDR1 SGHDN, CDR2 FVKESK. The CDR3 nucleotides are TGTGCCAGCAGCCAACAGCTCCAAGAGACCCAGTACTTC. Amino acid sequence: CASSQQLQETQYF.

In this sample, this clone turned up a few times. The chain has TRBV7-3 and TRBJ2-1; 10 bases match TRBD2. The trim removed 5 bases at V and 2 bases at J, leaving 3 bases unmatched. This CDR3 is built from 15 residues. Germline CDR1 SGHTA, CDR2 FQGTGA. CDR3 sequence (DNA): TGTGCCAGCAGCCCCCTAGCGGGGGCCTACAATGAGCAGTTCTTC. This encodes CASSPLAGAYNEQFF. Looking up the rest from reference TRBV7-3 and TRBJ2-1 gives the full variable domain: GAGVSQTPSNKVTEKGKYVELRCDPISGHTALYWYRQSLGQGPEFLIYFQGTGAADDSGLPNDRFFAVRPEGSVSTLKIQRTERGDSAVYLCASSPLAGAYNEQFFGPGTRLTVL.

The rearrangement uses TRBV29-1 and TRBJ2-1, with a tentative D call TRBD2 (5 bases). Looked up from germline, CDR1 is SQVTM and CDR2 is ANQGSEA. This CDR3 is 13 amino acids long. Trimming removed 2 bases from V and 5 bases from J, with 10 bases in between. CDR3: CSVETGIHNEQFF. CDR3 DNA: TGCAGCGTTGAAACCGGGATACACAATGAGCAGTTCTTC.

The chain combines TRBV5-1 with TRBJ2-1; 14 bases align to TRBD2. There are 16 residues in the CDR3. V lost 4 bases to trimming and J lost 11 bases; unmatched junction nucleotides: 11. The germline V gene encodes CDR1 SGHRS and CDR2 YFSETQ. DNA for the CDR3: TGCGCCAGCAGCGAGACGGGACTAGCGGGAGATAGTCAGCAGTTCTTC. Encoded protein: CASSETGLAGDSQQFF.

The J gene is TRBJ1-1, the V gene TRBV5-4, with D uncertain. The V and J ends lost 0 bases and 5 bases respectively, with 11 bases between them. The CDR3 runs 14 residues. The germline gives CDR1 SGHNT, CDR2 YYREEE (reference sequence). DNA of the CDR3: TGTGCCAGCAGCTTGGAGGGTTTGGGGACTGAAGCTTTCTTT. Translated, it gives CASSLEGLGTEAFF.

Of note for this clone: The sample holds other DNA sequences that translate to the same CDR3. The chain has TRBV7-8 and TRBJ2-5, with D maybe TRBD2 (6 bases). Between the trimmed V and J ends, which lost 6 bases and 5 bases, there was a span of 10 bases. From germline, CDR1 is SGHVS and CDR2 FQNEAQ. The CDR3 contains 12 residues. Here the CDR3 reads CASSRAGETQYF. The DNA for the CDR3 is TGTGCCAGCAGTCGTGCGGGGGAGACCCAGTACTTC.

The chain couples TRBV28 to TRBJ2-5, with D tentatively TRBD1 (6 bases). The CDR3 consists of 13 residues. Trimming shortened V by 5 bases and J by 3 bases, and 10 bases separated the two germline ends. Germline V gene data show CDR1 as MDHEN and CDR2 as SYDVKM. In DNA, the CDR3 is TGTGCCAGCAGTACATCAGGGGAAGAGACCCAGTACTTC. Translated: CASSTSGEETQYF. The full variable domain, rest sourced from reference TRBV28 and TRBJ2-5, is DVKVTQSSRYLVKRTGEKVFLECVQDMDHENMFWYRQDPGLGLRLIYFSYDVKMKEKGDIPEGYSVSREKKERFSLILESASTNQTSMYLCASSTSGEETQYFGPGTRLLVL.